These T cell receptor beta chains were read from a single sample in a study of blood T cell repertoires in COVID-19. Generated by immunoSEQ multiplex PCR, the TCRdb table keeps only in-frame clones and is missing some. The repertoire holds roughly 120,000 clones, with under 95% as singletons. The source material was peripheral blood. These receptor sequences come from a man aged 55-75 years with COVID-19, enrolled during active disease. Each CDR3 is given with its conserved first and last residue.

j_call: TRBJ1-5
v_call: TRBV30
cdr3_aa: CAWSAQVGSQPQHF

j_call: TRBJ2-2
v_call: TRBV23-1
cdr3_aa: CASSHPGLAIGELFF

j_call: TRBJ2-7
v_call: TRBV3-1/TRBV3-2
cdr3_aa: CASSQDIGGTYEQYF

j_call: TRBJ1-2
v_call: TRBV5-6
cdr3_aa: CASSLTGTGYGYTF

j_call: TRBJ1-6
v_call: TRBV2
cdr3_aa: CASAGQKNSPLHF

j_call: TRBJ2-1
v_call: TRBV12-3/TRBV12-4
cdr3_aa: CASSTGTRNEQFF

j_call: TRBJ2-3
v_call: TRBV28
cdr3_aa: CASSQLGTSGTLTDTQYF

j_call: TRBJ2-1
v_call: TRBV7-3
cdr3_aa: CASSLTYGLSLNEQFF

j_call: TRBJ2-7
v_call: TRBV6-5
cdr3_aa: CASREASSYEQYF

j_call: TRBJ2-3
v_call: TRBV15
cdr3_aa: CATSRKTHGRADTQYF

j_call: TRBJ1-5
v_call: TRBV10-3
cdr3_aa: CAISGDKRNSNQPQHF

j_call: TRBJ2-5
v_call: TRBV5-1
cdr3_aa: CASSLGLAETQYF

j_call: TRBJ2-5
v_call: TRBV5-1
cdr3_aa: CASSAGTSGPGQETQYF

j_call: TRBJ2-7
v_call: TRBV7-9
cdr3_aa: CASSSPGQGTYEQYF

j_call: TRBJ1-3
v_call: TRBV5-5
cdr3_aa: CASSPTLSGNTIYF

j_call: TRBJ1-2
v_call: TRBV4-2
cdr3_aa: CASSQDRGGYGYTF

j_call: TRBJ1-2
v_call: TRBV6-5
cdr3_aa: CASSPDRGFGYTF

j_call: TRBJ1-3
v_call: TRBV28
cdr3_aa: CASRADGNIYF

j_call: TRBJ2-5
v_call: TRBV6-5
cdr3_aa: CASSTSGREETQYF

j_call: TRBJ1-1
v_call: TRBV24-1
cdr3_aa: CATSESSGNTEAFF

j_call: TRBJ1-4
v_call: TRBV18
cdr3_aa: CASSPPSATNEKLFF

j_call: TRBJ1-2
v_call: TRBV28
cdr3_aa: CAGQRQGFGGYTF

j_call: TRBJ1-4
v_call: TRBV7-2
cdr3_aa: CASRLVQGSNEKLFF

j_call: TRBJ2-5
v_call: TRBV6-1
cdr3_aa: CASSEAGSGEETQYF

j_call: TRBJ1-5
v_call: TRBV7-2
cdr3_aa: CASSTGGWQPQHF

j_call: TRBJ2-7
v_call: TRBV4-2
cdr3_aa: CASSQAGGPGIYEQYF

j_call: TRBJ1-1
v_call: TRBV7-9
cdr3_aa: CASIPPGGARTEAFF

j_call: TRBJ1-1
v_call: TRBV7-2
cdr3_aa: CASSSPRLAEAFF

j_call: TRBJ1-3
v_call: TRBV29-1
cdr3_aa: CSVESGGAGNTIYF

j_call: TRBJ1-2
v_call: TRBV12-3/TRBV12-4
cdr3_aa: CASTRGWYGYTF

j_call: TRBJ2-3
v_call: TRBV10-1
cdr3_aa: CASSGTSGRGANF

j_call: TRBJ1-5
v_call: TRBV28
cdr3_aa: CASSFVLSMNQPQHF

j_call: TRBJ2-1
v_call: TRBV3-1/TRBV3-2
cdr3_aa: CASSQKKGTYYNEQFF

j_call: TRBJ2-3
v_call: TRBV2
cdr3_aa: CASTLAGGPDTQYF

j_call: TRBJ1-1
v_call: TRBV6-5
cdr3_aa: CASSYYSGQGSTEAFF

j_call: TRBJ2-2
v_call: TRBV11-2
cdr3_aa: CASSTSGGTKTGELFF

j_call: TRBJ1-2
v_call: TRBV4-1
cdr3_aa: CASSQPIQGTGRGYTF

j_call: TRBJ1-5
v_call: TRBV27
cdr3_aa: CASSKTVGYSNQPQHF

j_call: TRBJ1-6
v_call: TRBV9
cdr3_aa: CASSVEGIGNSPLHF

j_call: TRBJ2-5
v_call: TRBV11-3
cdr3_aa: CASSLTYNSQETQYF

j_call: TRBJ2-2
v_call: TRBV10-3
cdr3_aa: CAISESTLAANTGELFF

j_call: TRBJ2-3
v_call: TRBV29-1
cdr3_aa: CSVVRGSGSGTDTQYF

j_call: TRBJ2-3
v_call: TRBV2
cdr3_aa: CASSESFPRTDTQYF

j_call: TRBJ2-7
v_call: TRBV6-2/TRBV6-3
cdr3_aa: CASSYSNRGAYEQYF

j_call: TRBJ1-5
v_call: TRBV6-5
cdr3_aa: CASMWDRGRNQPQHF

j_call: TRBJ1-1
v_call: TRBV3-1/TRBV3-2
cdr3_aa: CASSQVGATEAFF

j_call: TRBJ2-4
v_call: TRBV19
cdr3_aa: CASIGLAGENIQYF

j_call: TRBJ2-6
v_call: TRBV6-1
cdr3_aa: CASSVTSGDSGANVLTF